Listed below are T cell receptor beta chains from one sample, sequenced in a study of early T cells in non-severe SARS-CoV-2 infection. TCRdb independently ran MiXCR on the 5' RACE reads; one entry per CDR3 protein. The data hold some 57,000 distinct CDR3 sequences, with 8% to 13% observed a single time. Sequenced input: whole blood. These receptors all stem from an adult who was a healthcare worker with PCR-confirmed SARS-CoV-2 infection or an uninfected control (not recorded which). CDR3s include the opening cysteine and the closing phenylalanine or tryptophan. Fields, in order: D gene, J gene, V gene, clone size, CDR3 DNA, CDR3 protein. The D gene is left open where the match is weak. Not all rows give a size; the values are once, few, many and, for expanded clones, a class.

d_call: -
j_call: TRBJ1-1
v_call: TRBV29-1
clone_size: many
cdr3_nt: TGCAGCGTTGGGACGGGCACTGAAGCTTTCTTT
cdr3_aa: CSVGTGTEAFF

d_call: TRBD1
j_call: TRBJ2-4
v_call: TRBV7-9
clone_size: -
cdr3_nt: TGTGCCAGCAGCCTGACAGGGGTGGCCAAAAACATTCAGTACTTC
cdr3_aa: CASSLTGVAKNIQYF

d_call: TRBD2
j_call: TRBJ2-3
v_call: TRBV20-1
clone_size: many
cdr3_nt: TGCAGTGCTTTCCTAGCGGGAGGGCGGGATACGCAGTATTTT
cdr3_aa: CSAFLAGGRDTQYF

d_call: -
j_call: TRBJ2-5
v_call: TRBV29-1
clone_size: -
cdr3_nt: TGCAGCGTTGTGCGGGCTCCAAAGACCCAGTACTTC
cdr3_aa: CSVVRAPKTQYF

d_call: TRBD1
j_call: TRBJ1-1
v_call: TRBV29-1
clone_size: -
cdr3_nt: TGCAGCGTTTTGGGACAGGGGGTGGTTGAAGCTTTCTTT
cdr3_aa: CSVLGQGVVEAFF

d_call: -
j_call: TRBJ2-5
v_call: TRBV6-5
clone_size: -
cdr3_nt: TGTGCCAGCAGTTATTGGGGTGGCATACAAGAGACCCAGTACTTC
cdr3_aa: CASSYWGGIQETQYF

d_call: -
j_call: TRBJ2-7
v_call: TRBV7-9
clone_size: -
cdr3_nt: TGTGCCAGCAGCTTACCCGGGACCCTCACCTACGAGCAGTACTTC
cdr3_aa: CASSLPGTLTYEQYF

d_call: -
j_call: TRBJ1-4
v_call: TRBV19
clone_size: many
cdr3_nt: TGTGCCAGTAAAACAGGGCCCACTAATGAAAAACTGTTTTTT
cdr3_aa: CASKTGPTNEKLFF

d_call: -
j_call: TRBJ2-5
v_call: TRBV5-1
clone_size: many
cdr3_nt: TGCGCCAGCAGCAGTACGATTAGCCCCCGAGAGACCCAGTACTTC
cdr3_aa: CASSSTISPRETQYF

d_call: -
j_call: TRBJ2-5
v_call: TRBV12-3/TRBV12-4
clone_size: many
cdr3_nt: TGTGCCAGCAGTTTAGTGCTCCGTTGGGCGGAGACCCAGTACTTC
cdr3_aa: CASSLVLRWAETQYF

d_call: -
j_call: TRBJ2-4
v_call: TRBV2
clone_size: few
cdr3_nt: TGTGCCAGCATGGGAGCCAAAAACATTCAGTACTTC
cdr3_aa: CASMGAKNIQYF

d_call: -
j_call: TRBJ2-2
v_call: TRBV2
clone_size: many
cdr3_nt: TGTGCCAGCAAAAGGGATTTGGACACCGGGGAGCTGTTTTTT
cdr3_aa: CASKRDLDTGELFF

d_call: TRBD1
j_call: TRBJ2-2
v_call: TRBV11-2
clone_size: many
cdr3_nt: TGTGCCAGCAGCTACGGCGGACAGGGGAACACCGGGGAGCTGTTTTTT
cdr3_aa: CASSYGGQGNTGELFF

d_call: -
j_call: TRBJ2-1
v_call: TRBV6-1
clone_size: few
cdr3_nt: TGTGCCAGCAGTAGGCTGGGCGGCGACAATGAGCAGTTCTTC
cdr3_aa: CASSRLGGDNEQFF

d_call: -
j_call: TRBJ2-3
v_call: TRBV6-1
clone_size: -
cdr3_nt: TGTGCCAGCAGTGAAGATTCTCATCGGGGGAGCACAGATACGCAGTATTTT
cdr3_aa: CASSEDSHRGSTDTQYF

d_call: -
j_call: TRBJ1-6
v_call: TRBV5-1
clone_size: many
cdr3_nt: TGCGCCAGCAGCAAGGACGGACTTGAACCCCTCCACTTT
cdr3_aa: CASSKDGLEPLHF

d_call: TRBD2
j_call: TRBJ2-3
v_call: TRBV20-1
clone_size: few
cdr3_nt: TGCAGTGCTAGAGTGTTCGGGACTAGCAAGCCAGATACGCAGTATTTT
cdr3_aa: CSARVFGTSKPDTQYF

d_call: -
j_call: TRBJ2-1
v_call: TRBV7-6
clone_size: few
cdr3_nt: TGTGCCAGCAGCCGAGACAGGGACTATGAGCAGTTCTTC
cdr3_aa: CASSRDRDYEQFF

d_call: -
j_call: TRBJ1-2
v_call: TRBV11-2
clone_size: many
cdr3_nt: TGTGCCAGCAGCTCATTAGGGACACAGGAGTTTCATCGCTACACCTTC
cdr3_aa: CASSSLGTQEFHRYTF

d_call: -
j_call: TRBJ1-1
v_call: TRBV12-3/TRBV12-4
clone_size: few
cdr3_nt: TGTGCCAGCACCTCCGGGGGGGCGGTTATGAACACTGAAGCTTTCTTT
cdr3_aa: CASTSGGAVMNTEAFF

d_call: TRBD2
j_call: TRBJ2-1
v_call: TRBV7-3
clone_size: few
cdr3_nt: TGTGCCAGCAGCTTACAACTAGCGAGCTACAATGAGCAGTTCTTC
cdr3_aa: CASSLQLASYNEQFF

d_call: -
j_call: TRBJ1-1
v_call: TRBV6-5
clone_size: few
cdr3_nt: TGTGCCAGCAGCAGGAATGGTAGGACTGAAGCTTTCTTT
cdr3_aa: CASSRNGRTEAFF

d_call: -
j_call: TRBJ2-2
v_call: TRBV7-9
clone_size: few
cdr3_nt: TGTGCCAGCAGTTTTAGGACCAACACCGGGGAGCTGTTTTTT
cdr3_aa: CASSFRTNTGELFF

d_call: -
j_call: TRBJ2-7
v_call: TRBV9
clone_size: -
cdr3_nt: TGTGCCAGCAGCGCAGGACTGGACTACGAGCAGTACTTC
cdr3_aa: CASSAGLDYEQYF

d_call: -
j_call: TRBJ2-1
v_call: TRBV5-1
clone_size: many
cdr3_nt: TGCGCCAGCAGCTTGGTGGTAGACAATGAGCAGTTCTTC
cdr3_aa: CASSLVVDNEQFF

d_call: -
j_call: TRBJ2-2
v_call: TRBV6-4
clone_size: many
cdr3_nt: TGTGCCAGCTCCCGGAAGGGGACCGGGGAGCTGTTTTTT
cdr3_aa: CASSRKGTGELFF

d_call: -
j_call: TRBJ1-4
v_call: TRBV7-2
clone_size: many
cdr3_nt: TGTGCCAGCAGCTTAGCAGGGCTTAATGAAAAACTGTTTTTT
cdr3_aa: CASSLAGLNEKLFF

d_call: -
j_call: TRBJ2-7
v_call: TRBV12-2
clone_size: many
cdr3_nt: TGTGCAAGTCGCTACAGACTAGCGGGACCCTACGAGCAGTACTTC
cdr3_aa: CASRYRLAGPYEQYF

d_call: -
j_call: TRBJ2-5
v_call: TRBV20-1
clone_size: few
cdr3_nt: TGCAGTGCTCCAGGGGTGGAGACCCAGTACTTC
cdr3_aa: CSAPGVETQYF

d_call: TRBD2
j_call: TRBJ2-1
v_call: TRBV14
clone_size: many
cdr3_nt: TGTGCCAGCAGCCAAAATAGCGGGAGTGGGCCCTACAATGAGCAGTTCTTC
cdr3_aa: CASSQNSGSGPYNEQFF

d_call: -
j_call: TRBJ1-5
v_call: TRBV20-1
clone_size: few
cdr3_nt: TGCAGTGCCCACCACATGGGGCCCCAGCATTTT
cdr3_aa: CSAHHMGPQHF

d_call: -
j_call: TRBJ2-7
v_call: TRBV20-1
clone_size: -
cdr3_nt: TGCAGTGCTAGAGGCGGGGTCCCCTCCTACGAGCAGTACTTC
cdr3_aa: CSARGGVPSYEQYF

d_call: -
j_call: TRBJ2-3
v_call: TRBV4-2
clone_size: -
cdr3_nt: TGTGCCAGCAGCCAAGATGGTCTACGAACAGATACGCAGTATTTT
cdr3_aa: CASSQDGLRTDTQYF

d_call: -
j_call: TRBJ1-1
v_call: TRBV6-2/TRBV6-3
clone_size: many
cdr3_nt: TGTGCCAGCAGTTCCAGGGGTAACACTGAAGCTTTCTTT
cdr3_aa: CASSSRGNTEAFF

d_call: TRBD1
j_call: TRBJ1-1
v_call: TRBV20-1
clone_size: many
cdr3_nt: TGCAGTGCTACGAAAACAGGGGTGAACACTGAAGCTTTCTTT
cdr3_aa: CSATKTGVNTEAFF

d_call: -
j_call: TRBJ1-1
v_call: TRBV12-3/TRBV12-4
clone_size: -
cdr3_nt: TGTGCCAGCAGCCTCCTCGAGAACACTGAAGCTTTCTTT
cdr3_aa: CASSLLENTEAFF

d_call: TRBD1
j_call: TRBJ1-4
v_call: TRBV4-1
clone_size: -
cdr3_nt: TGCGCCAGCAGCCAACCCCGCCCCGGGACAGGGTCTGAAAAACTGTTTTTT
cdr3_aa: CASSQPRPGTGSEKLFF

d_call: -
j_call: TRBJ1-1
v_call: TRBV12-3/TRBV12-4
clone_size: many
cdr3_nt: TGTGCCAGCAGTTTAAAGGTCGGGGTCGTCACTGAAGCTTTCTTT
cdr3_aa: CASSLKVGVVTEAFF

d_call: -
j_call: TRBJ2-5
v_call: TRBV29-1
clone_size: many
cdr3_nt: TGCAGCGTTGAAAAGGGCCAAGAGACCCAGTACTTC
cdr3_aa: CSVEKGQETQYF

d_call: -
j_call: TRBJ2-3
v_call: TRBV29-1
clone_size: -
cdr3_nt: TGCAGCGTTGAAACTCCGGGAGATACGCAGTATTTT
cdr3_aa: CSVETPGDTQYF